The sequence of this TCR beta chain was determined in a study of high-grade serous ovarian cancer treatment subgroups. This CDR3 comprises 13 residues. Germline loops: CDR1 SGHTS, CDR2 YDEGEE. V gave up 3 bases and J gave up 8 bases; unmatched junction bases: 5. The data were produced by immunoSEQ multiplex PCR, yet TCRdb's version contains in-frame clones alone and is incomplete. The repertoire has over 14,000 clones, roughly nine tenths of them found once; the top ten carry 5.5% to 7.5%. The tumor samples were collected prior to definitive surgery or chemotherapy. V gene TRBV5-8 combines with J gene TRBJ1-2, with 9 bases fitting TRBD1. The sample taken for sequencing was tumor tissue. The clonotype comes from a human donor with high-grade serous ovarian cancer. This CDR3 reads CASSYRDREGYTF. The CDR3 bases are TGTGCCAGCAGCTACCGGGACAGGGAAGGCTACACCTTC.